This T cell receptor (beta chain) derives from a study of T cells in Graves' hyperthyroidism and ophthalmopathy. General observations from the study: Ophthalmopathy was model-predicted a median roughly 6.5 months pre-onset.

In its sample, this clonotype was seen many times. Antigen: not known. The CDR3 is made up of 15 amino acids. The germline V gene has CDR1 SGHRS and CDR2 YFSETQ. Trimming removed 2 bases from V and 4 bases from J; junction bases left unmatched: 7. TCR beta CDR3 sequences were amplified from RNA transcripts. Researchers ran a first-round RT-PCR on the TCR CDR3 using the HTBI primer set. Using its own MiXCR run on the multiplex PCR reads, TCRdb lists one record per CDR3 protein. This sample yields hundreds of thousands of distinct CDR3 sequences, of which approximately 14% are seen a single time; 20% to 25% belongs to the top ten. Stable hyperthyroidism: no ophthalmopathy progression over 18 months of follow-up.

The V and J genes are TRBV5-1 and TRBJ1-1, with 8 bases fitting TRBD1. Sequencing used blood. The sequence was obtained from a young woman with Graves' hyperthyroidism. The CDR3 sequence: CASSFQGAVGTEAFF. The CDR3 DNA follows: TGCGCCAGCAGCTTCCAGGGGGCGGTCGGCACTGAAGCTTTCTTT.